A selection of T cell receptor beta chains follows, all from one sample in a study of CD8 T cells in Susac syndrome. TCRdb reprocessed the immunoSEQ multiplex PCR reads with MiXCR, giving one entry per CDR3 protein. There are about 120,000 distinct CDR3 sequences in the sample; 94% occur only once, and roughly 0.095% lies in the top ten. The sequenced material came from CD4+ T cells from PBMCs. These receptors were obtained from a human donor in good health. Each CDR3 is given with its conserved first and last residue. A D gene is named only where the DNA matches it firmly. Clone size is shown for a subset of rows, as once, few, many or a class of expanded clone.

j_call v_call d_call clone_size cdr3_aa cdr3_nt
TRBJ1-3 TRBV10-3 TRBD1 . CAIRRGQVPSENTIYF TGTGCCATCAGGAGGGGACAGGTACCCTCTGAAAACACCATATATTTT
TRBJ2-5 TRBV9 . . CASSVRGGETQYF TGTGCCAGCAGCGTCCGGGGCGGCGAGACCCAGTACTTC
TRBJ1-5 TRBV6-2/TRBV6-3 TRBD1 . CASSYRTGFRNQPQHF TGTGCCAGCAGTTACCGGACAGGGTTTCGCAATCAGCCCCAGCATTTT
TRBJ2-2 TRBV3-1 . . CASSQLSDTGELFF TGTGCCAGCAGCCAATTATCGGACACCGGGGAGCTGTTTTTT
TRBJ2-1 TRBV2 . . CASSGGYEQFF TGTGCCAGCAGTGGGGGTTATGAGCAGTTCTTC
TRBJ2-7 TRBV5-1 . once CASSLSIGGGNYEQYF TGCGCCAGCAGCCTGAGTATTGGAGGGGGCAACTACGAGCAGTACTTC
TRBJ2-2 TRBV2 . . CASSAVGVGTGELFF TGTGCCAGCAGTGCGGTGGGAGTGGGGACCGGGGAGCTGTTTTTT
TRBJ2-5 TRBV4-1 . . CASSPLGTLPETQYF TGCGCCAGCAGCCCCTTGGGGACACTCCCCGAGACCCAGTACTTC
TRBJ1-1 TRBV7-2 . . CASSLARLNTEAFF TGTGCCAGCAGCTTAGCACGGTTAAACACTGAAGCTTTCTTT
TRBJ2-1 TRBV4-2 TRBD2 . CASSPTLAGGNHEQFF TGTGCCAGCAGCCCAACTCTAGCGGGAGGCAATCATGAGCAGTTCTTC
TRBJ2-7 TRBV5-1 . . CASSFQGGAEQYF TGCGCCAGCAGCTTTCAGGGGGGCGCGGAGCAGTACTTC
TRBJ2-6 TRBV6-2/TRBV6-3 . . CASAGTESSGANVLTF TGTGCCAGCGCTGGGACGGAGAGCTCTGGGGCCAACGTCCTGACTTTC
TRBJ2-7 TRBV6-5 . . CASAGGRGNEQYF TGTGCCAGCGCGGGTGGGAGAGGGAACGAGCAGTACTTC
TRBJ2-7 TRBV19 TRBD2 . CASSVGLVLPYEQYF TGTGCCAGTAGTGTCGGACTAGTCCTTCCTTACGAGCAGTACTTC
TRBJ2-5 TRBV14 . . CASSPRDLKETQYF TGTGCCAGCAGCCCACGGGACCTGAAAGAGACCCAGTACTTC
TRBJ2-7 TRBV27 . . CASSLRGNRNYEQYF TGTGCCAGCAGTCTTCGCGGGAACAGGAACTACGAGCAGTACTTC
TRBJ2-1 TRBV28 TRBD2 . CASRLSGTRNEQFF TGTGCCAGCAGGTTAAGCGGGACTCGGAATGAGCAGTTCTTC
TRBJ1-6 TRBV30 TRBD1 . CAWAGTGFTPLHF TGTGCCTGGGCCGGGACAGGGTTTACACCCCTCCACTTT